Described below is a single TCR beta chain sequence and its context. This sample was included in a study of cytomegalovirus exposure and HLA in healthy donors. Study-wide background: Approximately 180 million T cells yielded 90 million to 130 million unique TCR beta sequences, as an earlier analysis found.

Donors consisted of healthy bone marrow donors. The V and J ends lost 4 bases and 0 bases respectively, with 10 bases between them. Germline CDR1 reads GTSNPN; CDR2 reads SVGIG (reference sequence). The CDR3 loop spans 15 amino acids. The primer mix had 60 Vbeta and 13 Jbeta primers. In the original workflow: About 10 million of about 80 million unique TCR beta chains were shared, per a later count. TCRdb keeps only in-frame clones here, not all; method: immunoSEQ multiplex PCR. Clone size and the V and J calls come from that table; the DNA yielded D and trimming. The data show 75,000 to 100,000 clones, with about 70% seen just once and approximately 14% held by the top ten.

J is TRBJ1-6 and V is TRBV30; D unresolved. The sequence derives from a woman aged 65 to 85 in good health and CMV-seropositive. Input material: PBMCs. In DNA form, the CDR3 reads TGTGCCTGGACTCTACTGAGCTCCTATAATTCACCCCTCCACTTT. Translating it yields CAWTLLSSYNSPLHF.